The 27 T cell receptor beta chains reported below all come from one sample, sequenced in a study of cytomegalovirus exposure and HLA in healthy donors. PCR primers comprised 60 Vbeta and 13 Jbeta primers. TCRdb's copy holds only in-frame clones and misses some; the assay was immunoSEQ multiplex PCR. The sample consists of around 100,000 clones, around four fifths of them appearing once. The source material was PBMCs. The receptors shown here come from a male donor in good health and CMV-seropositive.

J is TRBJ2-7 and V is TRBV25-1; D possibly corresponds to TRBD2 (6 bases). Trimming cost V 4 bases and J 6 bases, with 13 bases left between them. Germline V gives CDR1 MGHDK, CDR2 SYGVNS. There are 13 residues in the CDR3. The CDR3 loop is CASSGGVGTEQYF. CDR3 DNA: TGTGCCAGCAGTGGGGGGGTAGGTACCGAGCAGTACTTC.

The V and J genes are TRBV2 and TRBJ2-1; tentative D call: TRBD2 (5 bases). The CDR3 has 13 amino acids. V lost 7 bases and J 1 base, leaving 8 bases between the germline ends. Looked up from germline, CDR1 is SNHLY and CDR2 is FYNNEI. Here the CDR3 DNA reads TGTGCCAGCACGGGGTGGTCCTACAATGAGCAGTTCTTC. Its protein product is CASTGWSYNEQFF.

The chain joins TRBV28 to TRBJ2-5; 11 bases match TRBD2. Per germline, CDR1 MDHEN and CDR2 SYDVKM. V lost 5 bases and J lost 2; bases outside the gene matches: 10. This CDR3 is 17 amino acids long. The CDR3 here is CASSLTGTSGVQETQYF. CDR3 nucleotide sequence: TGTGCCAGCAGTCTCACCGGGACTAGCGGCGTTCAAGAGACCCAGTACTTC. Combining the CDR3 with reference TRBV28 and TRBJ2-5 gives the whole variable domain DVKVTQSSRYLVKRTGEKVFLECVQDMDHENMFWYRQDPGLGLRLIYFSYDVKMKEKGDIPEGYSVSREKKERFSLILESASTNQTSMYLCASSLTGTSGVQETQYFGPGTRLLVL.

This chain uses TRBV27 with TRBJ2-1, with 7 bases lining up with TRBD1. Trimming took 6 bases from V and 2 from J; bases not matched to a gene: 4. CDR3 size: 14 residues. CDR1 and CDR2 from the germline V gene are MNHEY and SMNVEV (reference sequence). CDR3 in DNA: TGTGCCAGCAGCGTAGGGGGCCCCTACAATGAGCAGTTCTTC. Residues: CASSVGGPYNEQFF.

In its sample, this clone was seen once. The chain uses TRBV6-5 and TRBJ1-2; 11 positions agree with TRBD1. Germline V gene data show CDR1 as MNHEY and CDR2 as SVGAGI. The CDR3 consists of 14 residues. V lost 4 bases and J lost 5; bases outside the gene matches: 3. CDR3 DNA: TGTGCCAGCAGTTCTGGGACAGGGGGATATGGCTACACCTTC. Translating gives CASSSGTGGYGYTF.

The rearrangement joins TRBV27 to TRBJ2-2; the D gene is possibly TRBD1 (5 bases). Trimming pared 4 bases from V and 1 base from J, leaving 13 bases between. The CDR3 is 16 amino acids. Per the germline V gene, CDR1 is MNHEY and CDR2 is SMNVEV (reference sequence). The CDR3 reads CASSWGLDRNTGELFF. Here the CDR3 DNA reads TGTGCCAGCAGTTGGGGCTTAGACAGGAACACCGGGGAGCTGTTTTTT.

J is TRBJ2-1 and V is TRBV30, with 8 positions matching TRBD2. The J segment lost 7 bases and the V segment lost 3 bases, leaving 5 bases of the junction unmatched. CDR3 length equals 13 residues. Germline CDR1 GTSNPN, CDR2 SVGIG (reference sequence). CDR3 bases: TGTGCCTGGAGCGGGGGGGCGGGTAATGAGCAGTTCTTC. It codes for CAWSGGAGNEQFF.

The sample holds a few counts of this clone. This rearrangement joins TRBV27 to TRBJ2-5, with 7 positions matching TRBD2. J gave up 6 bases and V 6 bases, and 16 bases lay outside the gene matches. This CDR3 has 16 amino acids. The germline V gene has CDR1 MNHEY and CDR2 SMNVEV (reference sequence). The CDR3 is CASSRMLRGEGQTQYF. The CDR3 bases are TGTGCCAGCAGCAGAATGCTCCGGGGGGAAGGGCAGACCCAGTACTTC.

The chain carries TRBV4-1 and TRBJ1-2; D might be TRBD1 (6 bases). Germline CDR1 is MGHRA and CDR2 is YSYEKL. The CDR3 length is 14 residues. The V gene lost 1 base and the J gene lost 4 bases, with 10 bases spanning the gap. This CDR3 is CASSQVGGPYGYTF. CDR3 DNA: TGCGCCAGCAGCCAAGTAGGGGGTCCCTATGGCTACACCTTC.

The chain is built from TRBV27 and TRBJ2-5; tentatively, D is TRBD1 (6 bases). Deletions cut 6 bases from V and 5 bases from J, with 19 bases between. The CDR3 has 15 residues. The germline V gene has CDR1 MNHEY and CDR2 SMNVEV (reference sequence). CDR3 sequence (DNA): TGTGCCAGCAGGCCTAGAACAGGGCGACGGGAGACCCAGTACTTC. As protein: CASRPRTGRRETQYF.

This clone has a single count. The chain is built from TRBV30 and TRBJ2-3, with 9 bases lining up with TRBD2. V lost 2 bases, J lost 0 bases, and 6 bases stayed unmatched. CDR3 length: 16 residues. CDR1 and CDR2 (germline): GTSNPN, SVGIG (reference sequence). The CDR3 sequence is CAWSLAGTSSTDTQYF. The CDR3 nucleotides read TGTGCCTGGAGTCTAGCGGGAACTTCTAGCACAGATACGCAGTATTTT.

This clone is a singleton in its sample. The rearrangement uses TRBV5-1 and TRBJ2-7; 10 nucleotides match TRBD1. V was clipped by 6 bases and J by 6 bases; unmatched bases: 3. The length of the CDR3 is 12 residues. CDR1 SGHRS and CDR2 YFSETQ come from the germline V gene. The CDR3 sequence is CASTGTGVEQYF. The CDR3 nucleotides are TGCGCCAGCACCGGGACAGGGGTCGAGCAGTACTTC.

The chain combines TRBV28 with TRBJ2-2, with D hard to call. The CDR3 has 14 amino acids. Germline CDR1 reads MDHEN; CDR2 reads SYDVKM. V dropped 5 bases and J dropped 5 bases, with 12 bases sitting between them. The CDR3 region has the DNA TGTGCCAGCAGTGATTTCGGGTGGACCGGGGAGCTGTTTTTT. It specifies CASSDFGWTGELFF.

This chain links TRBV7-9 with TRBJ2-3; a weak D match, TRBD2 (6 bases). CDR1 SEHNR and CDR2 FQNEAQ come from the germline V gene (reference sequence). V was trimmed by 1 base and J by 1 base, leaving 15 bases between them. The CDR3 sequence is 17 residues long. The CDR3 DNA follows: TGTGCCAGCAGCTTAGGCCGTTCGGGGGTCCGCACAGATACGCAGTATTTT. Protein sequence: CASSLGRSGVRTDTQYF.

The chain is built from TRBV7-9 and TRBJ2-1; tentatively, D is TRBD1 (6 bases). Germline V gene sequence: CDR1 SEHNR, CDR2 FQNEAQ (reference sequence). The CDR3 covers 14 residues. Trimming cost V 2 bases and J 8 bases, with 13 bases left between them. CDR3 in amino acids: CASSLFTGTHEQFF. The CDR3, as DNA: TGTGCCAGCAGCTTATTTACAGGGACCCATGAGCAGTTCTTC.

The chain uses TRBV14 and TRBJ1-5; D unclear. Trimming stripped 0 bases from V and 9 bases from J, with 6 bases between. Germline V gives CDR1 SGHDN, CDR2 FVKESK. This CDR3 region has 12 residues. The CDR3 DNA reads as TGTGCCAGCAGCCAAGATTTCGGGCCCCAGCATTTT. The encoded protein is CASSQDFGPQHF.

The CDR3 DNA reads TGTGCCAGCACCCCGGCGGGGGCGAAAAGGCAGTTCTTC. The encoded protein is CASTPAGAKRQFF. The chain couples TRBV6-6 to TRBJ2-1; weak D call: TRBD2 (7 bases). Germline V gene data show CDR1 as MNHNY and CDR2 as SVGAGI (reference sequence). CDR3 length: 13 amino acids. Trimming took 7 bases from V and 12 from J, leaving 19 bases between them.

The chain employs TRBV6-5 and TRBJ1-6, with 8 bases identical to TRBD1. V shed 4 bases and J 6 bases; nucleotides not matched to a gene: 5. The CDR3 has 15 residues. Germline lookup yields CDR1 MNHEY and CDR2 SVGAGI. The CDR3 nucleotides are TGTGCCAGCAGTTTGGGGACAGGCTCTAATTCACCCCTCCACTTT. Amino acid sequence: CASSLGTGSNSPLHF.

The V call is TRBV30, the J call TRBJ2-5; 9 bases are a match to TRBD1. V shed 1 base, J shed 0 bases, and the junction held 6 bases outside the gene matches. Germline V gene sequence: CDR1 GTSNPN, CDR2 SVGIG (reference sequence). CDR3 length: 16 amino acids. The CDR3 DNA is TGTGCCTGGAGTGCCGGACAGGGGATGTACCAAGAGACCCAGTACTTC. Amino acid sequence: CAWSAGQGMYQETQYF. Supplemented by reference TRBV30 and TRBJ2-5, the full variable domain reads SQTIHQWPATLVQPVGSPLSLECTVEGTSNPNLYWYRQAAGRGLQLLFYSVGIGQISSEVPQNLSASRPQDRQFILSSKKLLLSDSGFYLCAWSAGQGMYQETQYFGPGTRLLVL.

This clone occurred once. Distinct nucleotide sequences in the sample also encode this CDR3. This chain links TRBV19 with TRBJ2-1; tentative D call: TRBD2 (6 bases). There are 15 residues in the CDR3. Germline loops: CDR1 LNHDA, CDR2 SQIVND (reference sequence). Trimming left V 3 bases short and J 1 base short, with 10 bases between. The CDR3 region has the DNA TGTGCCAGTAGTATTTTGGGGGGATCCTACAATGAGCAGTTCTTC. This sequence encodes CASSILGGSYNEQFF.

The chain carries TRBV5-1 and TRBJ2-2, with 7 bases that match TRBD1. CDR1 is SGHRS and CDR2 is YFSETQ in the germline V gene. J lost 0 bases, V lost 6 bases, and 11 bases had no gene match. The CDR3 sequence is 17 residues long. CDR3 nucleotide sequence: TGCGCCAGCAAACGGACAGGACCAGGCCCGAACACCGGGGAGCTGTTTTTT. Residues: CASKRTGPGPNTGELFF.

The rearrangement joins TRBV28 to TRBJ2-3; no clear D gene. Germline V gives CDR1 MDHEN, CDR2 SYDVKM. V dropped 8 bases and J dropped 2 bases, with 8 bases sitting between them. The CDR3 totals 12 residues. The CDR3 DNA reads TGTGCCAGCTCTCAACTCACAGATACGCAGTATTTT. Protein: CASSQLTDTQYF.

The rearrangement uses TRBV30 and TRBJ2-7; TRBD1 is a possible D gene (5 bases). The CDR3 runs 11 residues. V was shortened by 3 bases and J by 3 bases, with 6 bases between the two germline ends. CDR1 is GTSNPN, CDR2 SVGIG, per germline (reference sequence). The CDR3 sequence: CAWRQDYEQYF. DNA for the CDR3: TGTGCCTGGAGACAGGACTACGAGCAGTACTTC.

This chain joins TRBV9 and TRBJ1-1; D gene uncertain. Trimming removed 6 bases at V and 1 base at J, with 13 bases between. Germline V CDR1 and CDR2: SGDLS, YYNGEE. CDR3 length equals 14 residues. CDR3 protein: CASTGEGGNTEAFF. The CDR3 bases are TGTGCCAGCACGGGTGAGGGAGGGAACACTGAAGCTTTCTTT.

In this sample, this clone turned up a few times. The chain carries TRBV11-2 and TRBJ2-1, with 7 bases that match TRBD1. The length of the CDR3 is 13 residues. Looked up from germline, CDR1 is SGHAT and CDR2 is FQNNGV. V trimming: 5 bases; J trimming: 5 bases; junction bases outside the gene matches: 3. CDR3 in DNA: TGTGCCAGCAGCGTCGGGACAGACAATGAGCAGTTCTTC. It encodes CASSVGTDNEQFF. Drawing the rest from reference TRBV11-2 and TRBJ2-1, the complete variable domain is EAGVAQSPRYKIIEKRQSVAFWCNPISGHATLYWYQQILGQGPKLLIQFQNNGVVDDSQLPKDRFSAERLKGVDSTLKIQPAKLEDSAVYLCASSVGTDNEQFFGPGTRLTVL.

This clone was detected once. The J gene is TRBJ1-3, the V gene TRBV25-1; D gene uncertain. The CDR3 sequence is 15 residues long. Between the trimmed V and J ends, which lost 2 bases and 4 bases, there was a span of 12 bases. In germline, CDR1 is MGHDK, CDR2 SYGVNS. CDR3 coding DNA: TGTGCCAGCAGTGAAAACGGGATTTTGGGAAACACCATATATTTT. Protein sequence: CASSENGILGNTIYF.

V gene TRBV5-1 combines with J gene TRBJ2-2, with TRBD2 matching 13 bases. The germline CDR1 and CDR2 sequences are SGHRS and YFSETQ. The V gene end was trimmed by 1 base and the J gene end by 6 bases; junction bases not matched to a gene: 0. This CDR3 is built from 15 residues. CDR3 coding DNA: TGCGCCAGCAGCTTGACTAGCGGGGGGGCCGGGGAGCTGTTTTTT. Translated: CASSLTSGGAGELFF.